The present entry profiles one TCR beta chain with its context. This sample is part of a study of blood T cells in healthy people across ages. Every donor gave about 9 milliliters of peripheral blood. Together with a sample-barcoded 5' primer, a J-beta primer mix was included in a second PCR lasting roughly 7 to 11 cycles. TCRdb passed the 5' RACE reads through MiXCR, listing each CDR3 protein once. Of fewer than 2,000,000 distinct CDR3 sequences listed, roughly two fifths are singletons. Germline assignment: CDR1 MNHEY and CDR2 SVGEGT. The CDR3 sequence is 17 residues long. Losses at the gene ends were 5 bases for V and 8 bases for J; bases not matched to a gene: 17.

The J gene is TRBJ2-1, the V gene TRBV6-2 or TRBV6-3; 8 bases match TRBD2. The sequenced material came from blood. The sequence was collected from a human donor in good health. CDR3 amino acids: CASSTLPGGEVLDEQFF. In nucleotides, the CDR3 is TGTGCCAGCAGTACGCTCCCCGGGGGGGAGGTTTTGGATGAGCAGTTCTTC.